This TCR beta chain was observed in a study of blood T cell repertoires in COVID-19 (dated by TCRdb to 2018 to 2020). Background for the entire study: Collaborator samples came from the United States, Italy and Spain and covered acute and convalescent phases of COVID-19. The material from the prospective study consisted of cDNA or gDNA derived from T cells, B-cell-depleted T cells, or PBMCs. Subjects who had been exposed to COVID-19, were actively infected with it, or had recovered from it provided the deeply sampled blood TCRbeta repertoires that made up the dataset. A freely available public database, intended as a resource for researchers studying the immune response to SARS-CoV-2, is where the repertoires were released. Samples came from the ongoing ImmuneRACE study (first 160 participants) plus 1,254 subjects from 6 global collaborators. Sample metadata almost always included a de-identified subject ID, COVID-19 status, age in years and sex. HLA class I and class II types, where available, came from metadata supplied by the sample provider rather than from assay-based typing.

Beyond this particular receptor, the publication reports: The quantity of clinical and demographic metadata differed by source and by participant and was supplied without curation.

One collaborating source in Seattle enrolled patients while the patients were actively infected and followed the patients over time throughout the course of disease. Each collaborating institution followed its own protocols to collect whole blood in K2EDTA tubes. For TCRbeta analysis, collaborators shipped samples in one of three forms: frozen whole blood, isolated PBMCs, or DNA extracted from either of those sample types. TCRbeta CDR3 regions were amplified from genomic DNA by means of the immunoSEQ Assay, a bias-controlled multiplex PCR. Per the source publication's procedure: The number of nucleated cells in each sample was estimated by amplification of reference gene primers within the assay. To quantify the absolute abundance of each unique TCRbeta CDR3 rearrangement, sequence reads were collapsed and filtered. For each sample, productive Simpson clonality was calculated by taking the square root of Simpson's diversity index across productive rearrangements. The source is immuneACCESS, and TCRdb retained only in-frame sequences with V and J called. Part of the clones is not carried over; for the studies checked, unresolved V genes explain less than half of this, and the remainder is unexplained. Clone size and the V and J calls come from that table; the DNA yielded D and trimming. Recorded for this sample are under 300,000 clones; about 88% of them occurred a single time. The ten biggest clones cover 13% of the sample.

The CDR3 contains 17 residues, cysteine and phenylalanine counted. Only CDR3 DNA is held: 51 bases, read in frame from base 1. V lost 2 bases and J lost 1 base, and the count of bases not matched to a germline gene is 6. Based on the germline V gene, the CDR1 and CDR2 sequences are SNHLY and FYNNEI. A note on this clone: The target of this receptor is not known. No much larger clone is present one base from it, and per-base qualities are unavailable.

This sequence was found in a woman aged 70-85 years with COVID-19, enrolled during active disease. Sequencing used peripheral blood. The rearranged segments are TRBV2 and TRBJ2-1, with TRBD2 identical over 9 junction bases. Here the CDR3 is given as CASSERASGASYNEQFF. The nucleotides are TGTGCCAGCAGTGAACGGGCTAGCGGGGCATCCTACAATGAGCAGTTCTTC.